These T cell receptor beta chains were read from a single sample in a study of T cell responses to AZD1222 COVID-19 vaccine. TCRdb's copy holds only in-frame clones and misses some; the assay was immunoSEQ multiplex PCR. The table records about 93,000 clones, approximately 92% of them present only once. Source: peripheral blood, taken 28 days after the second AZD1222 dose. The receptors originated from an adult who received the AZD1222 COVID-19 vaccine. Both conserved end residues are trimmed from each CDR3. The order of the fields is J gene, V gene, CDR3 protein.

TRBJ2-1 TRBV5-1 ASKPSGLYNEQF
TRBJ1-6 TRBV19 ASSTSTTVGYSPLH
TRBJ1-1 TRBV27 ASSWLGGNTEAF
TRBJ1-2 TRBV10-1 ASSPGRNYGYT
TRBJ1-3 TRBV9 ASSAGQSSGNTIY
TRBJ2-1 TRBV19 ASSSREGGRASNEQF
TRBJ1-1 TRBV7-9 ASSLSRGAGEAF
TRBJ1-6 TRBV27 ASSLGLWALNSPLH
TRBJ2-7 TRBV11-2 ASSFSRGTYEQY
TRBJ1-1 TRBV27 ASSFTRNTEAF
TRBJ1-2 TRBV27 ASSLVSGTAWGYGYT
TRBJ1-2 TRBV4-2 ASSQDTGAGYGYT
TRBJ2-5 TRBV6-2/TRBV6-3 ASSLAWDRQETQY
TRBJ1-6 TRBV5-1 ASSFGGPQYNSPLH
TRBJ1-5 TRBV19 ASSIGGFDQPQH
TRBJ2-1 TRBV6-5 ASRRGASSYNEQF
TRBJ2-5 TRBV2 ASSGGTGDGETQY
TRBJ1-5 TRBV6-5 ASSYSREQPQH
TRBJ2-7 TRBV5-1 ASSLGQGGHEQY
TRBJ1-2 TRBV30 AWTYGQGGGYT
TRBJ1-5 TRBV3-1/TRBV3-2 ASSQKGQGDYRNQPQH
TRBJ2-2 TRBV21-1 ASSKFRLAGPGELF
TRBJ2-7 TRBV27 ASSLNIRVYEQY
TRBJ2-1 TRBV29-1 SVERDNRNEQF
TRBJ2-7 TRBV7-8 ASHSEFQGVRTYEQY
TRBJ2-1 TRBV10-3 AISESADRGFV
TRBJ1-2 TRBV5-6 ASSLGARSYGYT
TRBJ1-4 TRBV14 AAEGCNEKLF
TRBJ1-6 TRBV3-1/TRBV3-2 ASSHNSPLH
TRBJ1-2 TRBV19 ASSSTGKGYGYT
TRBJ1-5 TRBV20-1 SASRQGSRQPQH
TRBJ1-2 TRBV25-1 ASSERGQVSDGYT
TRBJ1-5 TRBV9 ASSGGHSNQPQH
TRBJ2-7 TRBV6-6 ASSYRGSHEQY
TRBJ2-7 TRBV7-8 ASSWDRNYEQY
TRBJ2-3 TRBV27 ASSLMDGGLAGGVDTQY
TRBJ2-3 TRBV3-1/TRBV3-2 ASSQDLLAGGRTQY
TRBJ1-2 TRBV9 ASSGAGQRYGYT
TRBJ1-1 TRBV27 ASSPSRLNTEAF
TRBJ2-5 TRBV3-1/TRBV3-2 ASSQALAAQETQY
TRBJ1-1 TRBV5-6 ASSLVGREAF
TRBJ2-7 TRBV30 ACTGTSYEQY